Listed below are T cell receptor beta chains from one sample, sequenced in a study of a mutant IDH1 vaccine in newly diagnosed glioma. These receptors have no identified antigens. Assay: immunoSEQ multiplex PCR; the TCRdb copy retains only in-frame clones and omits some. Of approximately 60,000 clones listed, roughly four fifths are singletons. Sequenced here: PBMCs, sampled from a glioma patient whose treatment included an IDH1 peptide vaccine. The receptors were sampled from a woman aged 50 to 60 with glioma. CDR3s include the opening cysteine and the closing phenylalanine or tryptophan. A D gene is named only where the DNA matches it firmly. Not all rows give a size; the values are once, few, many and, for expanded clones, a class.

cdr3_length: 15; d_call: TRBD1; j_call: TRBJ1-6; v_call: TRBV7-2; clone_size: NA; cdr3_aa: CASSLPGGGNSPLHF; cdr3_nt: TGTGCCAGCAGCTTACCAGGGGGTGGAAATTCACCCCTCCACTTT
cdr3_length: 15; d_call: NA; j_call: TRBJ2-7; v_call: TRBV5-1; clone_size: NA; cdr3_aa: CASSYGPFPLREQYF; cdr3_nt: TGCGCCAGCAGCTACGGACCATTCCCCTTACGGGAGCAGTACTTC
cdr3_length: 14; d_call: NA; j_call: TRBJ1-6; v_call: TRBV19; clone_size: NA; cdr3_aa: CASSIREDNSPLHF; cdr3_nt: TGTGCCAGTAGTATCAGGGAGGATAATTCACCCCTCCACTTT
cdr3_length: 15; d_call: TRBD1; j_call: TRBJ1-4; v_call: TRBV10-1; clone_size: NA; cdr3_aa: CASRAGTGEGKKLFF; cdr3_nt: TGCGCCAGCAGAGCCGGGACAGGCGAGGGGAAAAAACTGTTTTTT
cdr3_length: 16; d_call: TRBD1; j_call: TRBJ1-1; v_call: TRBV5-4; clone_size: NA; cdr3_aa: CASSFGTGGSGTEAFF; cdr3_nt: TGTGCCAGCAGCTTCGGGACAGGGGGTTCGGGCACTGAAGCTTTCTTT
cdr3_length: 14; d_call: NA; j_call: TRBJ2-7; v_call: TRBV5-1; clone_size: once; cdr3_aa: CASSLVVSSYEQYF; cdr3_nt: TGCGCCAGCAGCTTGGTGGTCTCCAGCTACGAGCAGTACTTC
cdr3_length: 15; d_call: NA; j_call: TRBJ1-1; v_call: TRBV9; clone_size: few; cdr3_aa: CASSVELAGTTEAFF; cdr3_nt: TGTGCCAGCAGCGTAGAGTTGGCCGGGACGACTGAAGCTTTCTTT
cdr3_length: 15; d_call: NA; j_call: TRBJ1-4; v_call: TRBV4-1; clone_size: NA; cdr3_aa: CASSHSGLSNEKLFF; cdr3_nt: TGCGCCAGCAGCCATTCCGGGCTGAGCAATGAAAAACTGTTTTTT
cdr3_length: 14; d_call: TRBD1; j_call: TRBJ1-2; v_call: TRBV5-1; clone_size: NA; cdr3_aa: CASSSGGRDYGYTF; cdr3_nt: TGCGCCAGCAGCTCAGGGGGCAGGGACTATGGCTACACCTTC
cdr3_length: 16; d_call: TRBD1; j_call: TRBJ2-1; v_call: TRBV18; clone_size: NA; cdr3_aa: CASSPPRQGLRNEQFF; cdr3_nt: TGTGCCAGCTCACCACCACGACAGGGGCTTCGGAATGAGCAGTTCTTC
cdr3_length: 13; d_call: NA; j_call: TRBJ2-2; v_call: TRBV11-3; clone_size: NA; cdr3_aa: CASRPGSTGELFF; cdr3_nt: TGTGCCAGCAGACCCGGGAGTACCGGGGAGCTGTTTTTT
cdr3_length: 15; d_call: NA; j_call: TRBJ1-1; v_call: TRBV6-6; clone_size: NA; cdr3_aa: CASSYSPGTNTEAFF; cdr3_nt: TGTGCCAGCAGTTATTCACCGGGGACGAACACTGAAGCTTTCTTT
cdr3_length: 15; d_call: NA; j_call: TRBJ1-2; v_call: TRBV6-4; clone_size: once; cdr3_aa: CASSDSFDKQEGYTF; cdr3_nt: TGTGCCAGCAGTGACTCTTTCGACAAGCAGGAGGGCTACACCTTC
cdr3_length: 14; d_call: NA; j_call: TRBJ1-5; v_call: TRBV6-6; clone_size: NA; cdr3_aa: CASSHGAPNQPQHF; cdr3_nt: TGTGCCAGCAGCCACGGGGCCCCCAATCAGCCCCAGCATTTT
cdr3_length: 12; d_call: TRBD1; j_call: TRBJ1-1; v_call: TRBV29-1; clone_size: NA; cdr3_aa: CSGGTGNTEAFF; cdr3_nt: TGCAGCGGCGGGACAGGGAACACTGAAGCTTTCTTT
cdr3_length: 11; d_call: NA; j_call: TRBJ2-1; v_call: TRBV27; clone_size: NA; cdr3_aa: CASSLQGEQFF; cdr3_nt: TGTGCCAGCAGTTTGCAGGGTGAGCAGTTCTTC
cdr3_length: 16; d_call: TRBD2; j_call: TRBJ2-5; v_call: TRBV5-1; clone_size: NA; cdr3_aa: CATASGTSGGQETQYF; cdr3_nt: TGCGCCACCGCCTCCGGGACTAGCGGGGGGCAAGAGACCCAGTACTTC
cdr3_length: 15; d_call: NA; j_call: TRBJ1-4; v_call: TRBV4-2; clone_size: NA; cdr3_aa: CASSSQYKTNEKLFF; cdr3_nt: TGTGCCAGCAGCTCTCAATACAAAACTAATGAAAAACTGTTTTTT
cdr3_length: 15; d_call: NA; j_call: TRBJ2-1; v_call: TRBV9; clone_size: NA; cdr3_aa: CASSVAPSSYNEQFF; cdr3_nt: TGTGCCAGCAGCGTAGCCCCCAGCTCCTACAATGAGCAGTTCTTC
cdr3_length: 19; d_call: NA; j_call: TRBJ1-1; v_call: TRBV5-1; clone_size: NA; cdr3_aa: CASSLVLRGVGSGGTEAFF; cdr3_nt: TGCGCCAGCAGCTTGGTACTTCGGGGGGTGGGGTCCGGAGGCACTGAAGCTTTCTTT
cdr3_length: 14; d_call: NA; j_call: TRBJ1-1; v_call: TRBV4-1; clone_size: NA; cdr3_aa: CASSQVGTPSEAFF; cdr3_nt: TGCGCCAGCAGCCAAGTCGGGACACCCAGTGAAGCTTTCTTT
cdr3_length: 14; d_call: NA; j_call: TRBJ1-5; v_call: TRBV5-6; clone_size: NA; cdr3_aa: CASSLTRHNQPQHF; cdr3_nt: TGTGCCAGCAGCTTGACCAGGCACAATCAGCCCCAGCATTTT
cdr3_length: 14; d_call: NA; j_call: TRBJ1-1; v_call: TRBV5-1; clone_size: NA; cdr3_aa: CASSLRRGNTEAFF; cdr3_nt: TGCGCCAGCAGCTTGCGTCGGGGGAACACTGAAGCTTTCTTT
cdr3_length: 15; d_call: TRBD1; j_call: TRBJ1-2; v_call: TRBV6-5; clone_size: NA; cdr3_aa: CASTYSGTGSYGYTF; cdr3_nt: TGTGCCAGCACCTATTCCGGGACAGGGTCTTATGGCTACACCTTC
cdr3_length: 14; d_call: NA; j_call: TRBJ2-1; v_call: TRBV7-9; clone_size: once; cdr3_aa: CASSPTSGYNEQFF; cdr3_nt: TGTGCCAGCAGCCCTACGTCGGGTTACAATGAGCAGTTCTTC
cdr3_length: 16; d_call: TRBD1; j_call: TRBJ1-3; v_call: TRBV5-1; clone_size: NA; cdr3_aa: CASSWGQGISGNTIYF; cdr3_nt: TGCGCCAGCAGCTGGGGACAGGGTATTTCTGGAAACACCATATATTTT
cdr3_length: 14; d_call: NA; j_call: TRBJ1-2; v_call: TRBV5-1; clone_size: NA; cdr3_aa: CASSPTTNVAGYTF; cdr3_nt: TGCGCCAGCAGCCCAACAACTAACGTCGCTGGCTACACCTTC
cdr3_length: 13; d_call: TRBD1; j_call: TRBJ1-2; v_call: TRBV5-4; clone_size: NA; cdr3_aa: CASRRTGNYGYTF; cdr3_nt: TGTGCCAGCCGCCGGACAGGGAACTATGGCTACACCTTC
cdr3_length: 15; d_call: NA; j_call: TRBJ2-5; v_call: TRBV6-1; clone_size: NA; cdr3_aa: CASSTPRGTQETQYF; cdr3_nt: TGTGCCAGCAGCACTCCTAGGGGAACCCAAGAGACCCAGTACTTC
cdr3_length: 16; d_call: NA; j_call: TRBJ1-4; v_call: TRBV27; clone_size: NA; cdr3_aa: CASSFLGFRANEKLFF; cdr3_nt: TGTGCCAGCAGTTTCCTGGGTTTTAGGGCTAATGAAAAACTGTTTTTT
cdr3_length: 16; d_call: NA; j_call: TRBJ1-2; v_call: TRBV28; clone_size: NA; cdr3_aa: CASSPISLTGNYGYTF; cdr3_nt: TGTGCCAGCAGTCCAATTTCGCTGACAGGAAACTATGGCTACACCTTC
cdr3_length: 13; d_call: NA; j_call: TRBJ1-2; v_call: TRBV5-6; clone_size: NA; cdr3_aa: CASSDGTAYGYTF; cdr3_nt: TGTGCCAGCAGCGACGGAACCGCTTATGGCTACACCTTC
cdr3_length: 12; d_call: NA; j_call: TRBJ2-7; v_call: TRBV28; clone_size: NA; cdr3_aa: CASSSGFYEQYF; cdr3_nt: TGTGCCAGCAGTTCAGGCTTCTACGAGCAGTACTTC
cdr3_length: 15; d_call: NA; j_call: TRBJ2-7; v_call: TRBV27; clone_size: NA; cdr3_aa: CASSSAGLFPYEQYF; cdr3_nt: TGTGCCAGCAGTTCCGCAGGGCTTTTCCCCTACGAGCAGTACTTC
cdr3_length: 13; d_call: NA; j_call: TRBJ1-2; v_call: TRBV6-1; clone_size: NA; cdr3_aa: CASQADTFYGYTF; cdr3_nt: TGTGCCAGCCAGGCAGACACCTTCTATGGCTACACCTTC
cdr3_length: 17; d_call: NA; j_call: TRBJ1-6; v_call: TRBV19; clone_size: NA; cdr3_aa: CASSIARTYRDNSPLHF; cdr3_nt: TGTGCCAGTAGTATTGCTCGGACCTATCGGGATAATTCACCCCTCCACTTT
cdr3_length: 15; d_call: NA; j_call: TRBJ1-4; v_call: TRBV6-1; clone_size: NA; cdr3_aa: CASSPRGADNEKLFF; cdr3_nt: TGTGCCAGCAGTCCCCGGGGGGCGGACAATGAAAAACTGTTTTTT
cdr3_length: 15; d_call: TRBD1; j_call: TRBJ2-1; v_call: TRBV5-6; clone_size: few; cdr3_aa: CASSLLFGTGVEQFF; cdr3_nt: TGTGCCAGCAGCTTGCTGTTCGGGACAGGGGTTGAGCAGTTCTTC
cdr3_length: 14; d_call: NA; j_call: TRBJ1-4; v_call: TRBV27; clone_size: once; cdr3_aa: CASSQGRGGEKLFF; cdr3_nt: TGTGCCAGCAGTCAAGGCAGGGGAGGGGAAAAACTGTTTTTT
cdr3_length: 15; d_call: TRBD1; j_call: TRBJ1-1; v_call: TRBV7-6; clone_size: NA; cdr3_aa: CASSMSAQGDTEAFF; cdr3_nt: TGTGCCAGCAGCATGAGCGCTCAGGGGGACACTGAAGCTTTCTTT
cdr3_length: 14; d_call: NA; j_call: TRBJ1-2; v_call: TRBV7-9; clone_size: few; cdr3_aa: CASSFAGTGYGYTF; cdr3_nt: TGTGCCAGCAGCTTTGCCGGGACTGGCTATGGCTACACCTTC
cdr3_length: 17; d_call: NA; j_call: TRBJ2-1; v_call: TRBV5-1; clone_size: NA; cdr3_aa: CASSLSRPYNAYNEQFF; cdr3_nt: TGCGCCAGCAGCCTGTCCAGGCCGTACAACGCCTACAATGAGCAGTTCTTC
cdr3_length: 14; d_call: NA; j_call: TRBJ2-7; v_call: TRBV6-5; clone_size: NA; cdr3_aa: CASRTRVGGNEQYF; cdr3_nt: TGTGCCAGCAGAACTAGAGTGGGGGGAAACGAGCAGTACTTC
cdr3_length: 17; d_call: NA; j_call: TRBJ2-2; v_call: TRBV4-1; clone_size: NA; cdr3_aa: CASSKGQKGANTGELFF; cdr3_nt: TGCGCCAGCAGTAAAGGGCAAAAGGGGGCGAACACCGGGGAGCTGTTTTTT
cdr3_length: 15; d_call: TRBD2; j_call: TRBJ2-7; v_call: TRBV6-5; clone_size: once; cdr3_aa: CASSYKSRGEGEQYF; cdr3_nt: TGTGCCAGCAGTTACAAATCTCGGGGGGAGGGCGAGCAGTACTTC
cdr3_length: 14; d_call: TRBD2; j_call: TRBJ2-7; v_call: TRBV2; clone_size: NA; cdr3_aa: CASSERGRTYEQYF; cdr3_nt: TGTGCCAGCAGTGAACGCGGGAGAACCTACGAGCAGTACTTC
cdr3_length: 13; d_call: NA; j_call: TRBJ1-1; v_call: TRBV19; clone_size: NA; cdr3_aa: CATTKNANTEAFF; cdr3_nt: TGTGCCACAACGAAAAACGCGAACACTGAAGCTTTCTTT
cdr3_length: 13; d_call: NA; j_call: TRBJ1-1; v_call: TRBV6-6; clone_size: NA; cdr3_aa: CASSSTGNTEAFF; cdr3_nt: TGTGCCAGCAGTTCGACAGGGAACACTGAAGCTTTCTTT